The table lists the clone carrying this T cell receptor (beta chain) with many counts. The target antigen is unknown. This specimen comes from a study of T-cell reconstitution after alpha-beta-depleted transplantation in children. Study-wide results and caveats: Most T-cell counts and diversity one year after the transplant came from T cells that were newly produced. At around two months after transplant, the alpha-beta T cells were reportedly derived from several hundred expanded clones that came from non-depleted graft cells. Surviving recipient cells, namely T cells and thymic progenitors, were the source of high day-60 TCRbeta diversity in some patients.

This CDR3 spans 14 amino acids. The germline V gene has CDR1 DFQATT and CDR2 SNEGSKA (reference sequence). Trimming cost V 2 bases and J 2 bases, with 12 bases left between them. Unique molecular identifiers tagged the TCRbeta library. TCRdb recomputed calls from the PCR reads with MiXCR, one row per CDR3 protein. The sample records 200,000 to 250,000 distinct CDR3 sequences, 6.5% to 9% being singletons. This TCR came from a male patient between 10 and 17 years old who had a stem cell transplant for acute lymphoblastic leukemia, so the T cells may come from the graft donor. This chain links TRBV20-1 with TRBJ1-2; D unclear. The specimen comprised PBMCs, mostly from graft donor cells, sampled 180 days after TCRalphabeta/CD19-depleted stem cell transplant. CDR3 in amino acids: CSARPPSVNYGYTF. For the CDR3, the DNA is TGCAGTGCTAGACCCCCCTCGGTGAACTATGGCTACACCTTC.